This T cell receptor beta chain was identified during a study of blood T cell repertoires in COVID-19 (dated by TCRdb to 2018 to 2020). Regarding the study in general: Samples covering the acute and convalescent phases of COVID-19 were provided by collaborators in the United States, Italy and Spain. The material from the prospective study consisted of cDNA or gDNA derived from T cells, B-cell-depleted T cells, or PBMCs. Subjects who had been exposed to COVID-19, were actively infected with it, or had recovered from it provided the deeply sampled blood TCRbeta repertoires that made up the dataset. The repertoires were made available in a free public database intended to serve as a resource for research on the immune response to SARS-CoV-2. The samples were drawn from two sources: the first 160 participants of the ongoing ImmuneRACE study, and approximately 1,300 subjects contributed by 6 global collaborators. Nearly every sample came with metadata listing a de-identified subject ID, COVID-19 status, age in years and sex. HLA class I and class II types, where available, came from metadata supplied by the sample provider rather than from assay-based typing. The full study reports these points: The amount of clinical and demographic metadata varied by source and participant and was provided uncurated.

Per the germline V gene, MGHRA is the CDR1 and YSYEKL is the CDR2. From the cysteine up to the phenylalanine, the CDR3 has a length of 17 residues. The sequence is cut down to CDR3 DNA, 51 bases in frame from base 1. Germline trimming amounts to 0 bases on V and 3 bases on J, with 9 as the count of junction bases outside the gene matches. The collaborating institutions used their own protocols to collect whole blood in K2EDTA tubes. For TCRbeta analysis, collaborator samples were shipped as frozen whole blood, as isolated PBMCs, or as DNA extracted from either sample type. The immunoSEQ Assay, a bias-controlled multiplex PCR, was used to amplify TCRbeta CDR3 regions from genomic DNA. The paper's data handling went like this. Nucleated cell counts per sample were estimated from amplification of reference gene primers within the assay. To quantify the absolute abundance of each unique TCRbeta CDR3 rearrangement, sequence reads were collapsed and filtered. For each sample, productive Simpson clonality was calculated as the square root of Simpson's diversity index over productive rearrangements. Entries here come from immuneACCESS through TCRdb and include only in-frame sequences with V and J called. Some clones fail to appear in such tables; in the studies checked, an unresolved V gene covers under half of the shortfall, and the cause of the remainder is unknown. D and trimming were read from the DNA, whereas the V and J calls and clone size are those reported in that table. The sample table contains about 170,000 clones; only one count was recorded for about four fifths of them. The ten largest clones take up roughly a tenth of the sample.

On this clone: Its binding antigen is unknown. No much larger clonotype is one base removed from it; base qualities were not supplied.

The clonotype was recovered from a man between 65 and 80 years old with active or convalescent COVID-19. Recombination connected TRBV4-1 to TRBJ2-7; 9 bases in the junction line up with TRBD1. Input material: peripheral blood. This receptor has the CDR3 CASSQEGLGQGSYEQYF. The sequence in DNA is TGCGCCAGCAGCCAAGAAGGCCTCGGACAGGGGAGCTACGAGCAGTACTTC.